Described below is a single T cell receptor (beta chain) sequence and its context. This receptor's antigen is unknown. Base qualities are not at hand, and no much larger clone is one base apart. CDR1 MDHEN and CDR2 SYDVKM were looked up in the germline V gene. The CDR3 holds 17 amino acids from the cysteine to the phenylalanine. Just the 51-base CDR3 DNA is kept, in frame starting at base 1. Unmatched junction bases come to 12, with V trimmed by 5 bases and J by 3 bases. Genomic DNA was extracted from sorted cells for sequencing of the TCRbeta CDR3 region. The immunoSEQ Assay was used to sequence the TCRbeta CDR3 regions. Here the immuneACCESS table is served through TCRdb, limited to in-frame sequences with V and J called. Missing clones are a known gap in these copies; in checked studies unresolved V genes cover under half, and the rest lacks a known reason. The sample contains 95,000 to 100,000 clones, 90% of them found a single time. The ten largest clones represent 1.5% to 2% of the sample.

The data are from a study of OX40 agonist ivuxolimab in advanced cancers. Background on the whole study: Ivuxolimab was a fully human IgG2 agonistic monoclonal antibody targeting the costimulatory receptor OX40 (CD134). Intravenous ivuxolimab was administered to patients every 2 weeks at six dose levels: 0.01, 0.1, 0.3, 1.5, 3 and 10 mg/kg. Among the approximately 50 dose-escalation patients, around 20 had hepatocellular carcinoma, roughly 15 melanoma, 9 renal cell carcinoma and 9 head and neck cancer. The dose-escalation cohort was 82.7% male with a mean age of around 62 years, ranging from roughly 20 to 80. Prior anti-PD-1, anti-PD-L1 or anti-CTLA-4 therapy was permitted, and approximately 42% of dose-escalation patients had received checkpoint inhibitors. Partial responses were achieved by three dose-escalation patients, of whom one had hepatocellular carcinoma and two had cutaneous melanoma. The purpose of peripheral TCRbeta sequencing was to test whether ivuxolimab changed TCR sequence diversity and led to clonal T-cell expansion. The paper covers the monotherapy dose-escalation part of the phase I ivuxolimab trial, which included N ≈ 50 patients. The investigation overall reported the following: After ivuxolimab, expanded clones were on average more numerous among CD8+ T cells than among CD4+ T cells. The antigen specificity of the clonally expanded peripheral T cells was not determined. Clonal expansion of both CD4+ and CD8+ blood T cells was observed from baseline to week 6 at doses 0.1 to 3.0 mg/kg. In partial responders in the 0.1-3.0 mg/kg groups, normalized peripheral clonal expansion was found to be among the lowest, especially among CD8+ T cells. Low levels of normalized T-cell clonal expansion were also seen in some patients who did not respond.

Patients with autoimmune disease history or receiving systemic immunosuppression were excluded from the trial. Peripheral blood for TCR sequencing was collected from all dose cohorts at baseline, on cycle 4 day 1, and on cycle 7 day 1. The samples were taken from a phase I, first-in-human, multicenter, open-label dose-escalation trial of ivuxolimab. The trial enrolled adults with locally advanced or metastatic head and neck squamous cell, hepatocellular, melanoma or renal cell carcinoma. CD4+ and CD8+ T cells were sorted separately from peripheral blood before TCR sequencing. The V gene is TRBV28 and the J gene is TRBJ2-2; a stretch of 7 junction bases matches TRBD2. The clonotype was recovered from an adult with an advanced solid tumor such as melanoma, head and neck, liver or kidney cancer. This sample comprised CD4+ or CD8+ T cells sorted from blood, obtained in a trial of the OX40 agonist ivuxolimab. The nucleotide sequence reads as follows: TGTGCCAGCAGTCCCTATACTAGCGAGAGGGACACCGGGGAGCTGTTTTTT. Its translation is CASSPYTSERDTGELFF.